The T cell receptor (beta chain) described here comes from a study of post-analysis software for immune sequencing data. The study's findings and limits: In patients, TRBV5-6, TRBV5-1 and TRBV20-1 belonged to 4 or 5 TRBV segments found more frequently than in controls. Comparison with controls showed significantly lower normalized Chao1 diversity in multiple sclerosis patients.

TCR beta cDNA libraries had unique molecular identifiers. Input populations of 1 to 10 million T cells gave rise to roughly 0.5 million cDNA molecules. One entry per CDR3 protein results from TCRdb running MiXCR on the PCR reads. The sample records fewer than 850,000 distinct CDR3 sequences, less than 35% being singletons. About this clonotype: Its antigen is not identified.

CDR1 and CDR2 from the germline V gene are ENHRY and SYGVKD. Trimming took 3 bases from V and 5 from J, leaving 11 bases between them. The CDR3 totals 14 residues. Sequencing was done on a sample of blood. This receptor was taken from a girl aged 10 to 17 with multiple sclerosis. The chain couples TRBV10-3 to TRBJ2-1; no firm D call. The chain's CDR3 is CAISEWTENNEQFF. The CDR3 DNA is TGTGCCATCAGTGAATGGACCGAGAACAATGAGCAGTTCTTC.